What follows are 3 T cell receptor beta chains derived from one specimen sequenced in a study of blood T cell repertoires in COVID-19. Method: immunoSEQ multiplex PCR; TCRdb's copy keeps in-frame clones and lacks some. The sample lists tens of thousands of clones; around 91% were seen once. The sample taken for sequencing was peripheral blood. These receptors were collected from a human donor in a cohort sampled during active COVID-19.

This chain connects TRBV7-2 to TRBJ1-6; the match to TRBD1 covers 10 bases. Trimming cost V 5 bases and J 5 bases; bases outside gene matches: 3. Germline CDR1 reads SGHTA; CDR2 reads FQGNSA. The CDR3 runs to 15 residues. CDR3 protein: CASSIDRGHNSPLHF. CDR3 bases: TGTGCCAGCAGCATCGACAGGGGGCATAATTCACCCCTCCACTTT.

V usage is TRBV9 and J usage is TRBJ2-7; 8 bases are shared with TRBD1. V lost 4 bases to trimming and J lost 6 bases; unmatched junction nucleotides: 6. The CDR3 covers 13 residues. Germline V gives CDR1 SGDLS, CDR2 YYNGEE. Here the CDR3 DNA reads TGTGCCAGCAGCTCCCGGACAGGGCTCGAGCAGTACTTC. Its translation is CASSSRTGLEQYF.

The CDR3 sequence is CATSDSRDRESGNTIYF. For the CDR3, the DNA is TGTGCCACCAGTGATTCCCGGGACAGGGAATCTGGAAACACCATATATTTT. V is TRBV24-1 and J is TRBJ1-3; 9 bases match TRBD1. CDR3 size: 17 residues. CDR1 KGHDR and CDR2 SFDVKD come from the germline V gene. The J segment lost 1 base and the V segment lost 2 bases, leaving 5 bases of the junction unmatched.